These 18 T cell receptor beta chains were all obtained from the same sample, sequenced in a study of cytomegalovirus exposure and HLA in healthy donors. Primers: 60 Vbeta forward and 13 Jbeta reverse. Assay used: immunoSEQ multiplex PCR; TCRdb lists only in-frame clones, some missing. Here the sample spans more than 130,000 clones, about 80% being singletons. Sequences were obtained from PBMCs. The receptors come from a man aged 25 to 40 in good health and CMV-seronegative.

The chain uses TRBV28 and TRBJ1-1, with D tentatively TRBD1 (5 bases). Trimming took off 6 bases at V and 3 bases at J, with 11 bases between the two ends. The germline CDR1 and CDR2 sequences are MDHEN and SYDVKM. The CDR3 has 13 amino acids. CDR3 nucleotide sequence: TGTGCCAGCAGAAAAACGGGGGACACTGAAGCTTTCTTT. Protein: CASRKTGDTEAFF.

CDR3 sequence reads: CASSAGLVEELFF. CDR3 sequence (DNA): TGTGCCAGCTCAGCCGGCCTAGTAGAGGAGCTGTTTTTT. V gene TRBV18 combines with J gene TRBJ2-2; D is ambiguous. Trimming shortened V by 5 bases and J by 10 bases, and 14 bases separated the two germline ends. The CDR3 loop spans 13 amino acids. Looked up from germline, CDR1 is KGHSH and CDR2 is LQKENI.

The chain has TRBV5-1 and TRBJ1-2; 8 bases match TRBD1. This CDR3 comprises 13 residues. V shed 5 bases and J 1 base; nucleotides not matched to a gene: 1. Germline V CDR1 and CDR2: SGHRS, YFSETQ. The CDR3 DNA sequence: TGCGCCAGCAGGACAGGGGTTAACTATGGCTACACCTTC. Translating it yields CASRTGVNYGYTF.

This chain connects TRBV7-9 to TRBJ2-7; no clear D gene. V shed 5 bases and J shed 3 bases, with 23 bases lying between them. The germline V gene has CDR1 SEHNR and CDR2 FQNEAQ (reference sequence). CDR3 length: 17 residues. The CDR3 nucleotides are TGTGCCAGCAGCGAACGAGCAAACCGGGTCAGAAACTACGAGCAGTACTTC. It codes for CASSERANRVRNYEQYF. The entire variable domain, with the rest obtained from reference TRBV7-9 and TRBJ2-7, is as follows: DTGVSQNPRHKITKRGQNVTFRCDPISEHNRLYWYRQTLGQGPEFLTYFQNEAQLEKSRLLSDRFSAERPKGSFSTLEIQRTEQGDSAMYLCASSERANRVRNYEQYFGPGTRLTVT.

Notes on this clone: The junction and the germline gene differ at one end; a read error may be behind it. The CDR3 here is CASREGTGFAGELFF. For the CDR3, the DNA is TGTGCCAGCAGGGAAGGGACAGGTTTTGCCGGGGAGCTGTTTTTT. This sequence joins TRBV6-1 and TRBJ2-2; 8 bases align to TRBD1. The CDR3 is 15 amino acids. Germline-derived CDR1 and CDR2 are MNHNS and SASEGT.

This clone was recorded only once. V and J are TRBV4-2 and TRBJ1-6; TRBD1 might be the D (5 bases). V was trimmed by 0 bases and J by 13 bases, leaving 10 bases between them. The CDR3 loop spans 13 amino acids. Per germline, CDR1 LGHNA and CDR2 YNFKEQ. As DNA, the CDR3 is TGTGCCAGCAGCCAAGAAACCGGGGGTCCCCTCCACTTT. Protein sequence: CASSQETGGPLHF.

The V gene is TRBV19, the J gene TRBJ1-3; TRBD1 matches at 8 bases. V lost 7 bases, J lost 3 bases, and 5 bases stayed unmatched. Looked up from germline, CDR1 is LNHDA and CDR2 is SQIVND (reference sequence). There are 14 residues in the CDR3. The CDR3, as DNA: TGTGCCAGTAACCACGGACAGGGTGGAAACACCATATATTTT. Translated: CASNHGQGGNTIYF. The full variable domain, with the rest looked up from reference TRBV19 and TRBJ1-3, is DGGITQSPKYLFRKEGQNVTLSCEQNLNHDAMYWYRQDPGQGLRLIYYSQIVNDFQKGDIAEGYSVSREKKESFPLTVTSAQKNPTAFYLCASNHGQGGNTIYFGEGSWLTVV.

The chain uses TRBV6-1 and TRBJ1-1; D unclear. Germline V gene sequence: CDR1 MNHNS, CDR2 SASEGT. The CDR3 consists of 13 residues. The V gene lost 6 bases and the J gene lost 2 bases, with 10 bases spanning the gap. The CDR3 DNA follows: TGTGCCAGCAGCGCGGGCCGAAACACTGAAGCTTTCTTT. This gives the protein CASSAGRNTEAFF.

DNA of the CDR3: TGTGCCAGTACCTACGAGCAGTACTTC. Encoded protein: CASTYEQYF. The chain has TRBV25-1 and TRBJ2-7, with no clear D. The V end lost 9 bases, the J end lost 2 bases, and 2 bases lay between the germline ends. Germline CDR1 reads MGHDK; CDR2 reads SYGVNS. The CDR3 loop spans 9 amino acids.

A remark on this clone: A junction end diverges from the germline sequence, so it may reflect a read error. The chain carries TRBV15 and TRBJ1-4, with a weak D call TRBD1 (6 bases). Looked up from germline, CDR1 is LNHNV and CDR2 is YYDKDF (reference sequence). This CDR3 has 18 residues. The chain's CDR3 is CATSGELLWDTDNEKLFF. CDR3 in DNA: TGTGCCACCAGCGGAGAACTACTTTGGGACACCGATAATGAAAAACTGTTTTTT. The full variable domain, its missing parts supplied by reference TRBV15 and TRBJ1-4, is DAMVIQNPRYQVTQFGKPVTLSCSQTLNHNVMYWYQQKSSQAPKLLFHYYDKDFNNEADTPDNFQSRRPNTSFCFLDIRSPGLGDTAMYLCATSGELLWDTDNEKLFFGSGTQLSVL.

This clone appeared a few times. V is TRBV4-1 and J is TRBJ1-4; maybe TRBD1 (5 bases). CDR1 and CDR2 (germline): MGHRA, YSYEKL. V lost 0 bases and J lost 7, with 21 bases in between. The CDR3 sequence is 18 residues long. The CDR3 nucleotides are TGCGCCAGCAGCCAAGAGGGGAGGGGAGGAAGTTGGGGTGAAAAACTGTTTTTT. It is translated as CASSQEGRGGSWGEKLFF.

This chain uses TRBV4-1 with TRBJ2-1; 7 bases are shared with TRBD1. The CDR3 spans 16 residues. Germline lookup yields CDR1 MGHRA and CDR2 YSYEKL. V shed 3 bases and J 4 bases; nucleotides not matched to a gene: 9. This CDR3 is CASSHPRDRVYNEQFF. DNA for the CDR3: TGCGCCAGCAGCCATCCGCGCGACAGGGTGTACAATGAGCAGTTCTTC.

CDR3 amino acids: CAISGAGQGKAFF. CDR3 sequence (DNA): TGTGCCATCAGTGGGGCTGGACAGGGCAAAGCTTTCTTT. This sequence joins TRBV10-3 and TRBJ1-1, with 8 bases aligning to TRBD1. The CDR3 spans 13 residues. The junction had 7 bases not matched to a gene; V was cut back by 4 bases and J by 9 bases. CDR1 is ENHRY, CDR2 SYGVKD, per germline.

This clone came up once. This chain uses TRBV5-1 with TRBJ2-3, with 8 bases identical to TRBD2. The CDR3 totals 14 residues. Germline V lookup: CDR1 SGHRS, CDR2 YFSETQ. The V and J ends lost 4 bases and 1 base, in that order; junction bases with no gene match: 2. The chain's CDR3 is CASSGRGGTDTQYF. CDR3 DNA: TGCGCCAGCAGCGGGCGGGGGGGCACAGATACGCAGTATTTT.

This chain links TRBV20-1 with TRBJ2-1, with D perhaps TRBD1 (6 bases). This CDR3 spans 11 amino acids. Germline V gene lookup returns CDR1 DFQATT and CDR2 SNEGSKA (reference sequence). V dropped 5 bases and J dropped 7 bases, with 9 bases sitting between them. The CDR3 DNA sequence: TGCAGTGCTTACAGGGCGAATGAGCAGTTCTTC. Amino acids: CSAYRANEQFF.

CDR3 sequence (DNA): TGTGCCAGCTCCAGACAGGGAGGAAACACCATATATTTT. This gives the protein CASSRQGGNTIYF. This chain joins TRBV6-5 and TRBJ1-3, with 7 bases lining up with TRBD1. CDR3 length: 13 amino acids. Germline loops: CDR1 MNHEY, CDR2 SVGAGI. V shed 8 bases, J shed 4 bases, and the junction held 5 bases outside the gene matches.

On this clone: One end of the junction fails to match germline, which may point to a read error. V usage is TRBV27 and J usage is TRBJ1-6; D remains ambiguous. The CDR3 covers 15 residues. The V gene's germline CDR1 is MNHEY and CDR2 SMNVEV (reference sequence). Here the CDR3 reads CASTGGDGHNSPLNF. In nucleotides, the CDR3 is TGTGCCAGCACCGGAGGAGACGGGCATAATTCACCCCTCAACTTT.

The chain joins TRBV4-1 to TRBJ1-2, with TRBD1 as a possible D gene (5 bases). Germline V CDR1 and CDR2: MGHRA, YSYEKL. CDR3 size: 13 residues. V was clipped by 3 bases and J by 4 bases, with 9 bases between them. CDR3: CASSQGGFYGYTF. Here the CDR3 DNA reads TGCGCCAGCAGCCAGGGGGGGTTCTATGGCTACACCTTC.